The rows below give T cell receptor beta chains drawn from one sample of a study of T cells after yellow fever vaccination. TCRdb used MiXCR to reprocess the 5' RACE reads, holding one entry per CDR3 protein. The table lists 350,000 to 450,000 distinct CDR3 sequences, 6.2% of them singletons. The starting material was PBMCs, obtained 5 days after the yellow fever booster vaccination. All receptors derive from a man aged 30-40 years who received the YFV17D yellow fever vaccine. CDR3s include the opening cysteine and the closing phenylalanine or tryptophan. A D gene is named only where the DNA matches it firmly. Clone size appears in some rows only: once, few, many, or a class for an expanded clone.

V	J	size	D	CDR3	DNA
TRBV25-1	TRBJ2-7	many	.	CASSPKAEGSSYEQYF	TGTGCCAGCAGCCCCAAGGCTGAGGGAAGCTCCTACGAGCAGTACTTC
TRBV20-1	TRBJ2-3	few	.	CSARGRLNSDTQYF	TGCAGTGCTAGAGGGCGATTGAACTCAGATACGCAGTATTTT
TRBV7-2	TRBJ2-3	many	TRBD2	CASSFLAGGFTDTQYF	TGTGCCAGCAGCTTCCTAGCGGGAGGATTCACAGATACGCAGTATTTT
TRBV15	TRBJ2-7	.	.	CATSRDKRAGSSYEQYF	TGTGCCACCAGCAGAGATAAGCGTGCGGGTAGCTCCTACGAGCAGTACTTC
TRBV20-1	TRBJ2-7	many	.	CSARSQLEQYF	TGCAGTGCTAGGTCCCAGTTGGAGCAGTACTTC
TRBV25-1	TRBJ1-2	.	.	CASSESTGGYTF	TGTGCCAGCAGTGAATCTACGGGTGGCTACACCTTC
TRBV7-2	TRBJ1-4	few	.	CASSPKARIQTNEKLFF	TGTGCCAGCAGCCCGAAAGCAAGGATTCAAACTAATGAAAAACTGTTTTTT
TRBV7-2	TRBJ1-2	.	TRBD1	CASSLGPGGNYGYTF	TGTGCCAGCAGCTTAGGGCCAGGGGGAAACTATGGCTACACCTTC
TRBV23-1	TRBJ2-3	few	TRBD1	CASSQGQGASTDTQYF	TGCGCCAGCAGTCAAGGACAGGGGGCCAGCACAGATACGCAGTATTTT
TRBV12-3/TRBV12-4	TRBJ2-7	few	.	CASSSPGTGAYEQYF	TGTGCCAGCAGTAGCCCCGGGACGGGAGCCTACGAGCAGTACTTC
TRBV5-6	TRBJ2-1	many	TRBD2	CASTVRLAGHPGDEQFF	TGTGCCAGCACCGTGAGGCTAGCGGGGCACCCGGGGGATGAGCAGTTCTTC
TRBV12-3/TRBV12-4	TRBJ2-5	few	TRBD2	CASSLVGTSGVETQYF	TGTGCCAGCAGTTTAGTAGGGACTAGCGGAGTGGAGACCCAGTACTTC
TRBV11-3	TRBJ2-3	.	TRBD2	CASSLGGRDADTQYF	TGTGCCAGCAGCTTAGGCGGGAGAGACGCAGATACGCAGTATTTT